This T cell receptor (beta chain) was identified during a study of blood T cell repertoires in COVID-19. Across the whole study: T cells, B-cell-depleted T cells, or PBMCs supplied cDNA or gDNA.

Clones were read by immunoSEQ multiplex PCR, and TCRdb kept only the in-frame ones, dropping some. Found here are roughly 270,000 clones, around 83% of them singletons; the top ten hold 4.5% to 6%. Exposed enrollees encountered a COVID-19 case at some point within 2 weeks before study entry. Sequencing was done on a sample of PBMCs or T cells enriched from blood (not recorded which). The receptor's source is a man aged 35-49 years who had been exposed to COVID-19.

CDR3 bases: TGCAGCGTTGAGGTGACAGGGGTTTTCACTGAAGCTTTCTTT. Amino acid sequence: CSVEVTGVFTEAFF. This chain connects TRBV29-1 to TRBJ1-1; the match to TRBD1 covers 8 bases. J gave up 4 bases and V 3 bases, and 7 bases lay outside the gene matches. CDR3 length: 14 amino acids. Germline V lookup: CDR1 SQVTM, CDR2 ANQGSEA. Full variable domain (rest looked up from reference TRBV29-1 and TRBJ1-1): SAVISQKPSRDICQRGTSLTIQCQVDSQVTMMFWYRQQPGQSLTLIATANQGSEATYESGFVIDKFPISRPNLTFSTLTVSNMSPEDSSIYLCSVEVTGVFTEAFFGQGTRLTVV.